This T cell receptor (beta chain) was identified during a study of vaccination and CD4 T cells after COVID-19. MiXCR, run by TCRdb on the PCR reads, gives a single entry per CDR3 protein. The profile shows about 33,000 distinct CDR3 sequences, about 35% of them singletons. After removal of 6 bases from V and 3 bases from J, the junction contained 5 bases not matched to a gene. CDR1 and CDR2 (germline): DFQATT, SNEGSKA (reference sequence). The CDR3 length is 12 residues. Regarding this clonotype: Its antigen remains unidentified.

Notes on the study in general: In convalescent patients, 304 of 307 vaccine-specific clones were spike mono-reactive.

Described time point: late sampling 161 to 241 days after vaccination in three convalescent patients. The input for sequencing was CD4+ T cells from blood, taken about 7 months after SARS-CoV-2 vaccination. The chain employs TRBV20-1 and TRBJ2-7, with TRBD1 matching over 7 bases. This receptor was obtained from a human donor who had recovered from COVID-19. The CDR3 reads CSAPGQLYEQYF. Here the CDR3 DNA reads TGCAGTGCCCCGGGACAGCTCTACGAGCAGTACTTC.